This T cell receptor (beta chain) was documented in a study of cytomegalovirus exposure and HLA in healthy donors (dated by TCRdb to about 2017). About the full investigation: In an earlier analysis of fewer than 750 of the donors, 250 to 350 Gb of sequence data and 100 million or so unique TCR beta sequences from about 180 million T cells were reported. HLA typing covered class I and class II loci at four-digit resolution. An earlier analysis of 587 of the donors applied high-throughput TCR beta sequencing to assess whether each TCR beta V gene segment acted as functional or pseudogenic. Roughly 300 gigabases of sequencing data and roughly 81 million unique TCR sequences made up an early release that covered several hundred HLA-typed donors. The study aimed to test whether signatures of past pathogen exposure could be identified by cataloging public T cell receptors. Using immunosequencing, the study profiled T cell repertoires from about 610 subjects and related those repertoires to cytomegalovirus serostatus. Of the roughly 400 genotyped donors, 81% fell in the genetic ancestry cluster associated with self-reported Caucasian donors. Among 300 to 500 genotyped donors of the cohort, an average of about 240,000 unique TCR beta nucleotide sequences was sequenced per donor, of which roughly 17% were non-productive. In addition to the first cohort of 666 subjects, a separate validation cohort of approximately 110 different subjects was used. Alongside the repertoire data, information on donor age, sex, ethnicity and CMV serostatus was compiled. To predict cytomegalovirus infection status, the study combined high-throughput TCR immunosequencing, statistical association of individual TCRs with disease status, and machine learning. Rather than using new phenotypic data, the later analysis identified candidate immune exposures from TCR beta sequences and from how often those sequences occurred across donors. To study patterns of TCR occurrence, a later analysis re-analyzed previously published TCR beta repertoires from 500 to 850 donors and added high-resolution HLA genotyping. A later genetic analysis used genome-wide SNP genotypes for about 65% of the roughly 700 donors, treating that subset as a discovery cohort. About 5 DR-DQ haplotypes were handled as single units for association and clustering, since linkage in the cohort was strong. All discovery cohort repertoires had been generated on a single sequencing platform. The number of typed donors differed by locus: 629-630 for A, B, C, DRB1 and DQB1; roughly 510 for DQA1; 606 for DPA1; and around 490 for DPB1.

The study at large found these results: Across donors, most TCR sequences were observed very rarely, whereas some public TCRs were present in many individuals. Compared with the approximately 670-donor mean, donors in an Asian-associated ancestry cluster had fewer N-insertions in productive TCRs, according to a later genetic analysis. A total of 164 TCR beta chains were listed by the study as associated with cytomegalovirus. Because HLA typing was missing for some donors at each locus, association tests included only the typed subset. A later analysis found that HLA-associated TCR beta chains were more clonally expanded and had lower generation probabilities than equally common non-associated chains. The 87-base-pair reads could not distinguish some IMGT-functional V segments, including TRBV6-2 and TRBV6-3, so those segments were excluded. A further reported finding was that TCR beta sequences accurately predicted the HLA-A and HLA-B alleles for most subjects in the first cohort. Most CMV-associated TCR beta chains appeared to be HLA-restricted in a later analysis, and the HLA associations seemed to be driven largely by CMV exposure. Only TCR beta chains were sequenced in this cohort, and the absence of alpha or paired-chain data limited detectable features. A later analysis associated about 16,000 TCR beta sequences with specific HLA alleles at a false discovery rate of 0.05. In vitro tests confirmed that a few of the cytomegalovirus-associated TCR beta chains recognize cytomegalovirus antigens. Correlated functional status among segregating V segments might be attributable to linkage disequilibrium, but an unknown experimental factor could not be ruled out. In both the original and validation cohorts, the classifier was reported to diagnose cytomegalovirus status with high specificity and sensitivity. A later analysis found that TCR association rates varied across HLA loci, with DRB1 alleles showing the most associated TCRs and HLA-C alleles the fewest. It was suggested by the authors that the approach could potentially be generalized to other disease states and immunological phenotypes. An earlier analysis of approximately 530 of the donors showed that most TCR beta V segments appeared in productive rearrangements either about 90% or about 30% of the time, which broadly matched IMGT annotations. Because counts were too low, about 15 rarely observed V segments, including chromosome 9 orphons, were left out of the earlier analysis of some 640 of the donors. An association between a missense DCLRE1C variant and V-gene and J-gene trimming of TCR beta chains was found in a later genetic analysis and replicated in an independent cohort. For the cohort, immune exposure information was limited to CMV serostatus. Strong co-occurrence of HLA alleles, especially DR and DQ, made assigning TCR associations to individual alleles difficult. Sequencing depth was assumed to be roughly uniform across donors in the presence/absence analyses, though that assumption may not hold. In a later analysis, several top co-occurrence clusters were reported to appear linked to parvovirus B19, influenza, CMV and Epstein-Barr virus. The sequencing pipeline was judged likely to have produced a cluster of highly shared sequence variants as a technical artifact.

The V end gives up 6 bases and the J end 5 bases, leaving 0 bases in the junction not matched to a gene. The CDR3 has 14 amino acids, counting the end cysteine and phenylalanine. Only CDR3 DNA is held: 42 bases, read in frame from base 1. Via the germline V gene, CDR1 is SGHDN and CDR2 FVKESK. The cohort was made up of about 610 healthy bone marrow donors. At the time of sampling, every cohort member was nominally healthy, though immune exposures that went unrecorded were likely present. The donor tested CMV seropositive, placing the donor among the 310 or so seropositive members of the cohort. A peripheral blood sample was provided by each donor, and peripheral blood mononuclear cells were used for TCR beta sequencing. Genomic DNA was extracted from the blood cell samples with the Qiagen DNeasy Blood Extraction Kit. Details on this clone: Its antigen has not been determined. No base quality values were provided; no much bigger clone lies one nucleotide off.

Library method: the immunoSEQ multiplex PCR assay. For the multiplex PCR, a mixture combining 60 forward primers for TCR Vbeta segments and 13 reverse primers for TCR Jbeta segments was used. A multiplex PCR assay on genomic DNA amplified the CDR3 region of rearranged TCR beta genes. Amplified TCR beta libraries were sequenced as 87-base-pair reads on the Illumina HiSeq System. The paper's processing steps were these. A later analysis counted about 82 million unique TCR beta chains across the 640 or so repertoires, and 10 million to 11 million of these chains were shared by at least two donors. A nearest-neighbor algorithm error-corrected the raw reads and collapsed the reads into unique sequences, merging closely related sequences to remove PCR and sequencing errors. CDR3 sequences were aligned to IMGT reference sequences to assign V, D and J gene segments. Each retained sequence needed at least a six-nucleotide match to both a V gene segment and a J gene segment. A rearrangement counted as productive if the CDR3 had no stop codons and remained in frame with V and J, and every other rearrangement counted as non-productive. CDR3 was defined by IMGT convention, running from the second conserved V-encoded cysteine to the conserved J-encoded phenylalanine. The earlier analysis of 587 of the donors excluded sequences that lacked an unambiguous match to a single V gene segment. An earlier analysis of 450 to 650 of the donors called V segments functional above 56.7% productive rearrangements and segregating when the between-donor standard deviation exceeded 5%. A statistical classification framework was built to diagnose cytomegalovirus status from the catalog of TCR beta chain sequences. In a later analysis, TCR nucleotide sequences were compared against IMGT/GENE-DB human TR gene sequences so that V and J genes could be assigned. A later analysis assigned CDR3 sequences and most-parsimonious VDJ recombination scenarios with the TCRdist pipeline. In a later analysis, each TCR beta chain was defined by its CDR3 amino acid sequence together with its V-gene family, and reads lacking a unique V-gene family were excluded. A later analysis removed 500 to 600 highly shared, low-generation-probability nucleotide sequences to deal with suspected cross-contamination and a sequencing artifact. A later analysis calculated a clonal expansion index for each public chain from normalized within-repertoire ranks of inferred template counts. A later analysis computed generation probabilities with a VDJ recombination model fitted to out-of-frame rearrangements, and checked the results against IGoR. Hypergeometric tests were used in a later analysis to score TCR-TCR, TCR-HLA and TCR-CMV co-occurrence, with a repertoire-size bias correction applied to the TCR pairs. False discovery rates were estimated in a later analysis by permuting HLA or CMV assignments 20 times. In a later analysis, co-occurring TCRs were grouped with DBSCAN, and TCRdist sequence similarity was added when clustering was performed within HLA-allele-positive subsets. Repertoires with fewer than 30,000 or more than 120,000 public chains, plus five repertoires with anomalous nucleotide sharing, were excluded from co-occurrence clustering. The table comes from immuneACCESS by way of TCRdb, which keeps in-frame sequences with V and J called. Part of the clones is missing from these tables; in studies checked, under half for an unresolved V gene and the rest for unknown reasons. D and trimming come from the DNA, and the V and J calls and clone size come from that table. The sample includes about 98,000 clones, with about 80% observed a single time. The ten largest clones represent 10% to 11% of the sample.

This chain joins TRBV14 to TRBJ2-1, with TRBD2 identical over 14 junction bases. The origin of this receptor is a man between 18 and 29 years old in good health and CMV-seropositive. The source material was PBMCs. CDR3 loop: CASRTSGGDNEQFF. DNA sequence: TGTGCCAGCAGGACTAGCGGGGGGGACAATGAGCAGTTCTTC.